The T cell receptor (beta chain) described here comes from a study of early T cells in non-severe SARS-CoV-2 infection (dated by TCRdb to 2020 to 2022). Study-wide context: Bulk RNA from unsorted whole blood was used for TCR sequencing, so alpha and beta chains could not be paired. Overall study results and their limits: VDJdb matching was skewed toward anti-spike CD8 responses and likely underestimated virus-specific expansions, missing private and CD4 specificities.

In this sample, this clonotype turned up many times. Which antigen it targets is not known. No per-base quality is available; no much larger clone lies one base away. The receptor library was made with 5' RACE. Reads for this sample came from a NextSeq 500. In the TCR library protocol, unique molecular identifiers were attached to individual cDNA molecules to correct for PCR bias and sequencing error. Both TCR alpha and beta chains were sequenced, and tight co-correlation was observed between alpha and beta sequence abundances in each sample. The authors' pipeline ran thus. Decombinator V4 was used to perform V gene, J gene and CDR3 annotation of TCR sequences. Expanded TCRs were defined as changing significantly between any two time points under a Poisson model with p below 0.0001. Abundances of TCRs were expressed as counts per million after normalisation to the total number of TCRs sequenced in each sample. MAIT TCRs were defined by TRAV1-2 paired with TRAJ12, TRAJ20 or TRAJ33, and iNKT TCRs by TRAV10 paired with TRAJ18. VDJdb, accessed on 1 November 2021, was searched for TCRs annotated for CMV, EBV and SARS-CoV-2, and TCRs annotated for more than one antigen were excluded. TCRdb passed the public sequencing reads through fastp at Q25 and MiXCR, retaining productive beta sequences. Records with the same CDR3 protein are collapsed into one entry carrying the most frequent genes and DNA. The V and J calls, along with clone size, are taken from TCRdb and not from the paper's own processing. The sample includes approximately 100,000 distinct CDR3 sequences, with about 11% observed a single time. The ten largest clones capture 4% to 5.5% of the sample.

The study was a case-control design nested within a healthcare worker cohort in London, UK, with weekly nasopharyngeal swab PCR tests and blood sampling. Healthcare workers were recruited during the week of the UK lockdown, between 23 and 31 March 2020, and followed weekly for up to roughly 15 weeks. The CDR3 measures 16 amino acids from cysteine to phenylalanine. The entry retains the CDR3 DNA only, 48 bases that are in frame from base 1. The germline V gene (reference sequence) specifies SEHNR as CDR1 and FQNEAQ as CDR2. V drops 0 bases and J drops 0 bases, leaving 10 bases in between. Sequencing was done on a sample of whole blood. This clonotype originated in an adult who was a healthcare worker with PCR-confirmed SARS-CoV-2 infection or an uninfected control (not recorded which). The receptor chain draws on TRBV7-9 and TRBJ2-3; TRBD2 is possibly the D segment (5 matching bases). The CDR3 region reads CASSLAQRTSTDTQYF. In nucleotides, the sequence is TGTGCCAGCAGCTTAGCGCAGAGGACTAGCACAGATACGCAGTATTTT.